This T cell receptor beta chain emerged from a study of blood T cell repertoires in COVID-19. CDR3 length: 14 amino acids. The V gene lost 4 bases and the J gene lost 2 bases, with 10 bases spanning the gap. CDR1 and CDR2 (germline): KGHDR, SFDVKD. Sequencing used immunoSEQ multiplex PCR; TCRdb keeps in-frame clones, though not all of them. Of about 230,000 clones in the sample, over 70% were seen once. Only one count was recorded for this clone. The TCR was taken from a woman younger than 45 who had been exposed to COVID-19. Sequencing input: PBMCs or T cells enriched from blood (not recorded which). The chain recombines TRBV24-1 with TRBJ1-2; possibly TRBD1 for D (6 bases). The CDR3 nucleotides read TGTGCCACCAGTGACTATGGACAGAACTATGGCTACACCTTC. Translated, it gives CATSDYGQNYGYTF.